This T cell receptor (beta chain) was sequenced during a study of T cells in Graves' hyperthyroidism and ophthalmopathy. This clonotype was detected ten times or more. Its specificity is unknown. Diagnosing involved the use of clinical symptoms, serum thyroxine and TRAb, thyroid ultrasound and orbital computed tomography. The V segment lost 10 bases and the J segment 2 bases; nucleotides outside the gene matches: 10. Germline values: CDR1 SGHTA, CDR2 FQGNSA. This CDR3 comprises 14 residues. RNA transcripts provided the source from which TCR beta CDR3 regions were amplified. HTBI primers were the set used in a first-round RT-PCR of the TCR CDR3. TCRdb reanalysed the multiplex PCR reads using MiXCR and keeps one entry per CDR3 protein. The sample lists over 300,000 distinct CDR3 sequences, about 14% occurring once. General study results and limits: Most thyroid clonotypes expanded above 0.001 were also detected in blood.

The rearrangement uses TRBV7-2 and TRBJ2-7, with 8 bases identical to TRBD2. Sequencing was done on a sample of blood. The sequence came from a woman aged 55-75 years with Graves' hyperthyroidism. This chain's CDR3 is CAISRAGRAYEQYF. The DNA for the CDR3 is TGTGCCATCTCTCGTGCCGGGAGGGCCTACGAGCAGTACTTC.